Listed here are 22 T cell receptor beta chains from one sample, sequenced in a study of beta chain features in type 1 diabetes. Sequenced material consisted of expressed TCRB transcripts (all of the isolated RNA was reverse transcribed). Produced via immunoSEQ multiplex PCR; TCRdb's table is partial and in-frame only. The sample shows 150,000 or so clones, 11% of them seen only once. The sequencing sample was made of central memory CD4+ T cells from blood. Receptor source: a man aged 18-30 years in good health.

This chain uses TRBV9 with TRBJ1-5, with D tentatively TRBD1 (5 bases). The CDR3 runs to 15 residues. Trimming stripped 4 bases from V and 4 bases from J, with 15 bases between. Germline V gene lookup returns CDR1 SGDLS and CDR2 YYNGEE. CDR3 bases: TGTGCCAGCAGCCCCACCGGGACGGGGAATCAGCCCCAGCATTTT. It yields the protein CASSPTGTGNQPQHF.

This clone was seen repeatedly, ten times or more. The chain combines TRBV29-1 with TRBJ2-4; D ambiguous. Trimming cost V 4 bases and J 0 bases, with 13 bases left between them. Per the germline V gene, CDR1 is SQVTM and CDR2 is ANQGSEA. CDR3 size: 15 residues. The DNA of the CDR3 is TGCAGCGTTGTTGGCCAGAATCTAGCCAAAAACATTCAGTACTTC. Amino acid sequence: CSVVGQNLAKNIQYF.

This rearrangement joins TRBV7-9 to TRBJ2-1, with 9 bases matching TRBD2. The CDR3 sequence is 15 residues long. V trimming: 5 bases; J trimming: 4 bases; junction bases outside the gene matches: 6. Germline CDR1 SEHNR, CDR2 FQNEAQ (reference sequence). The CDR3 DNA follows: TGTGCCAGCAGCCCCCAGAGCGGGGGGTACAATGAGCAGTTCTTC. Protein: CASSPQSGGYNEQFF.

The CDR3 loop is CASSETPHLGRQETQYF. The CDR3 DNA reads as TGTGCCAGCAGCGAGACCCCCCACCTAGGACGCCAAGAGACCCAGTACTTC. J is TRBJ2-5 and V is TRBV9; no clear D gene. The CDR3 extends over 17 amino acids. CDR1 is SGDLS, CDR2 YYNGEE, per germline. V dropped 3 bases and J dropped 1 base, with 19 bases sitting between them.

The rearrangement links TRBV30 to TRBJ1-1; D remains unclear. The CDR3 covers 13 residues. Germline-derived CDR1 and CDR2 are GTSNPN and SVGIG (reference sequence). V dropped 4 bases and J dropped 2 bases, with 11 bases sitting between them. CDR3 sequence: CAWTTQGNTEAFF. CDR3 nucleotides: TGTGCCTGGACTACTCAAGGAAACACTGAAGCTTTCTTT.

This clone appeared many times. The chain joins TRBV18 to TRBJ2-3, with 9 bases matching TRBD2. CDR3 length: 14 amino acids. The germline V gene encodes CDR1 KGHSH and CDR2 LQKENI. V lost 5 bases to trimming and J lost 3 bases; unmatched junction nucleotides: 3. The CDR3 here is CASSRTSETDTQYF. The CDR3 DNA is TGTGCCAGCTCAAGGACTAGCGAGACAGATACGCAGTATTTT.

The chain joins TRBV18 to TRBJ1-2, with D possibly TRBD1 on 6 matching bases. The germline gives CDR1 KGHSH, CDR2 LQKENI. V gave up 5 bases and J gave up 0 bases, with 10 bases separating them. This CDR3 has 14 amino acids. The CDR3 DNA reads as TGTGCCAGCTCATGGACAGATTCTAACTATGGCTACACCTTC. Residues: CASSWTDSNYGYTF.

The gene calls are TRBV2 and TRBJ2-7; TRBD2 is a possible D gene (6 bases). Germline V gene lookup returns CDR1 SNHLY and CDR2 FYNNEI. V gave up 10 bases and J gave up 2 bases, with 18 bases separating them. The CDR3 has 14 amino acids. As DNA, the CDR3 is TGTGCCACATCGACTTCTAGCGCAACCTACGAGCAGTACTTC. This translates into CATSTSSATYEQYF.

This clone was counted only a few times. The rearrangement joins TRBV7-2 to TRBJ2-7, with D tentatively TRBD1 or TRBD2 (5 bases each). The CDR3 spans 14 residues. CDR1 SGHTA and CDR2 FQGNSA come from the germline V gene. Trimming pared 2 bases from V and 4 bases from J, leaving 12 bases between. CDR3 protein: CASSLNTRGYEQYF. The DNA for the CDR3 is TGTGCCAGCAGCTTAAATACTAGGGGATACGAGCAGTACTTC.

The chain joins TRBV28 to TRBJ2-3; tentative D call: TRBD2 (6 bases). The CDR3 has 15 residues. V lost 8 bases to trimming and J lost 0 bases, with 15 bases between them. CDR1 MDHEN and CDR2 SYDVKM come from the germline V gene. The CDR3 is CASSLGGASTDTQYF. CDR3 DNA: TGTGCCAGCTCCTTGGGCGGGGCCAGCACAGATACGCAGTATTTT. The entire variable domain, with the rest obtained from reference TRBV28 and TRBJ2-3, is as follows: DVKVTQSSRYLVKRTGEKVFLECVQDMDHENMFWYRQDPGLGLRLIYFSYDVKMKEKGDIPEGYSVSREKKERFSLILESASTNQTSMYLCASSLGGASTDTQYFGPGTRLTVL.

This clone was seen many times. The genes are TRBV18 and TRBJ2-2; D ambiguous. Germline-derived CDR1 and CDR2 are KGHSH and LQKENI. With 5 bases removed from V and 1 base from J, the gap between germline ends came to 11 bases. The CDR3 length is 15 residues. CDR3 protein: CASSSGPGNTGELFF. In DNA, the CDR3 is TGTGCCAGCTCATCGGGCCCCGGGAACACCGGGGAGCTGTTTTTT.

The chain uses TRBV10-3 and TRBJ2-1; 8 bases line up with TRBD1. V lost 7 bases to trimming and J lost 5 bases; unmatched junction nucleotides: 7. Germline values: CDR1 ENHRY, CDR2 SYGVKD. This CDR3 comprises 14 residues. The DNA of the CDR3 is TGTGCCATCACGTCCGGGACAGGTCACAATGAGCAGTTCTTC. Encoded protein: CAITSGTGHNEQFF.

This clone was observed a few times. The rearrangement uses TRBV25-1 and TRBJ1-2; perhaps TRBD1 as D (6 bases). Germline CDR1 MGHDK, CDR2 SYGVNS. CDR3 length: 13 residues. Trimming removed 9 bases from V and 8 bases from J, with 19 bases in between. Here the CDR3 DNA reads TGTGCCAGTCACCCCAAACGGGGGGGCGGCTACACCTTC. Its translation is CASHPKRGGGYTF.

This clone was seen more than once but under ten times. The chain carries TRBV7-9 and TRBJ2-7, with 7 positions matching TRBD1. V lost 0 bases to trimming and J lost 12 bases; unmatched junction nucleotides: 8. The germline CDR1 and CDR2 sequences are SEHNR and FQNEAQ (reference sequence). CDR3 length equals 13 residues. The CDR3 spells CASSLAETGLPYF. CDR3 DNA sequence: TGTGCCAGCAGCTTAGCTGAGACAGGGTTGCCGTACTTC.

This clone was detected only a few times. This rearrangement joins TRBV30 to TRBJ2-2; no firm D call. Trimming took 3 bases from V and 3 from J, leaving 5 bases between them. There are 12 residues in the CDR3. Germline V gene lookup returns CDR1 GTSNPN and CDR2 SVGIG (reference sequence). CDR3 protein: CAWRYDTGELFF. CDR3 nucleotides: TGTGCCTGGAGGTATGACACCGGGGAGCTGTTTTTT. The full variable domain, completed using reference TRBV30 and TRBJ2-2, is SQTIHQWPATLVQPVGSPLSLECTVEGTSNPNLYWYRQAAGRGLQLLFYSVGIGQISSEVPQNLSASRPQDRQFILSSKKLLLSDSGFYLCAWRYDTGELFFGEGSRLTVL.

The gene calls are TRBV7-2 and TRBJ2-3, with D hard to call. Trimming cost V 5 bases and J 3 bases, with 9 bases left between them. The CDR3 covers 13 residues. CDR1 and CDR2 (germline): SGHTA, FQGNSA. For the CDR3, the DNA is TGTGCCAGCAGCCATACCCCGACAGATACGCAGTATTTT. This sequence encodes CASSHTPTDTQYF.

The chain is built from TRBV5-1 and TRBJ1-6; D is unclear. The CDR3 covers 15 residues. Germline V gene lookup returns CDR1 SGHRS and CDR2 YFSETQ. Trimming removed 1 base from V and 5 bases from J, with 10 bases in between. CDR3 residues: CASSLSGQNNSPLHF. CDR3 in DNA: TGCGCCAGCAGCTTGTCGGGCCAAAATAATTCACCCCTCCACTTT. The whole variable domain, filled in from reference TRBV5-1 and TRBJ1-6, reads KAGVTQTPRYLIKTRGQQVTLSCSPISGHRSVSWYQQTPGQGLQFLFEYFSETQRNKGNFPGRFSGRQFSNSRSEMNVSTLELGDSALYLCASSLSGQNNSPLHFGNGTRLTVT.

This chain links TRBV7-9 with TRBJ2-7; perhaps D is TRBD1 or TRBD2 (6 bases each). Trimming took 5 bases from V and 9 from J, leaving 14 bases between them. The CDR3 has 12 amino acids. Looked up from germline, CDR1 is SEHNR and CDR2 is FQNEAQ (reference sequence). The CDR3 region is CASSEDGGRQYF. The CDR3 nucleotides are TGTGCCAGCAGCGAAGACGGGGGCCGGCAGTACTTC.

The chain combines TRBV7-9 with TRBJ2-1; 8 bases agree with TRBD2. J lost 2 bases, V lost 5 bases, and 2 bases had no gene match. The CDR3 is 14 residues long. Germline V gene data show CDR1 as SEHNR and CDR2 as FQNEAQ (reference sequence). The DNA for the CDR3 is TGTGCCAGCAGCGGCGGGGGGACCTACAATGAGCAGTTCTTC. Its protein product is CASSGGGTYNEQFF.

This clone was recorded many times. CDR3 region: CASSQDLEFRSQYF. Here the CDR3 DNA reads TGTGCCAGCAGCCAAGATCTAGAGTTTCGATCGCAGTATTTT. The chain uses TRBV4-2 and TRBJ2-3, with D uncertain. The CDR3 consists of 14 residues. CDR1 is LGHNA and CDR2 is YNFKEQ in the germline V gene. The V and J ends lost 0 bases and 10 bases respectively, with 14 bases between them.

The rearrangement joins TRBV4-3 to TRBJ2-5; TRBD1 or TRBD2 may be the D gene (5 bases each). This CDR3 has 14 amino acids. CDR1 is LGHNA and CDR2 is YSLEER in the germline V gene. The V and J ends lost 0 bases and 7 bases respectively, with 12 bases between them. The CDR3 here is CASSQEPGDGTQYF. CDR3 in DNA: TGCGCCAGCAGCCAAGAGCCCGGGGACGGGACCCAGTACTTC.

About this clone itself: A much larger clone differs by one base, so this may be a read error. The chain combines TRBV10-3 with TRBJ1-6; D gene ambiguous. CDR1 and CDR2 (germline): ENHRY, SYGVKD. CDR3 size: 13 residues. Written as DNA, the CDR3 is TGTGCCAGCAGTGAAGGTTATAATTCACCCCTCCACTTT. This translates into CASSEGYNSPLHF.